This record looks at one TCR beta chain sequence and its context. Its antigen is unknown. It was by 5' RACE with UMI labels that the TRB cDNA libraries were prepared. With the 5' RACE reads reprocessed, TCRdb shows one record per CDR3 protein and no DNA. This sample's table has 6,000 to 7,000 distinct CDR3 sequences. The data were obtained in a study of CXCR3-negative and CXCR3-positive naive CD8 T cells. Findings and limits, study-wide: Between one naive subset and the other, surface CD5 was comparable, and TCR strength was inferred from TRB CDR3 properties. Much lower diversity was found in memory CD8+ cells, while both naive subsets had comparably high diversity. Naive cells that were CXCR3-positive had more hydrophobic TRB CDR3s (compared with CXCR3-negative naive cells).

The sample consisted of naive CXCR3+ CD8+ T cells from blood. Subset in this sample: CD45RO-CCR7+CD27+CD95- naive CD8+ T cells expressing CXCR3 (TNR3+). The receptor's source is a human donor in good health. Some clones in this sample may be carry-over from other donors' samples.

The CDR3 loop is CASSSLSNPPNEQFF. The chain employs TRBV7-2 and TRBJ2-1; without DNA, the TCRdb call of TRBD1 cannot be checked. The CDR3 loop spans 15 amino acids. CDR1 is SGHTA, CDR2 FQGNSA, per germline.